The present T cell receptor beta chain was sequenced within a study of shared clonotypes between healthy human individuals. Points from the study as a whole: Memory subsets had estimated richness that was generally smaller than that of naive subsets. It was observed that roughly 5.1% of naive CD4 clonotypes were shared across several donors.

TCRdb's table, derived via immunoSEQ multiplex PCR, lists solely in-frame clones and lacks some. The table shows about 2.4 million clones, with 90% to 95% occurring only once. As concerns this clone: Its antigen is still unknown.

The CDR3 has 16 residues. The V gene end was trimmed by 3 bases and the J gene end by 3 bases; junction bases not matched to a gene: 6. CDR1 is SGHTA, CDR2 FQGNSA, per germline. This sequence joins TRBV7-2 and TRBJ2-3; TRBD2 matches at 10 bases. Sequenced material: naive CD4+ T cells sorted from blood. Specified subset: CD45RA+ positively selected. This receptor was identified in a man younger than 35 in good health. This CDR3 reads CASSFSETSGTDTQYF. As DNA, the CDR3 is TGTGCCAGCAGCTTCTCTGAGACTAGCGGGACAGATACGCAGTATTTT.